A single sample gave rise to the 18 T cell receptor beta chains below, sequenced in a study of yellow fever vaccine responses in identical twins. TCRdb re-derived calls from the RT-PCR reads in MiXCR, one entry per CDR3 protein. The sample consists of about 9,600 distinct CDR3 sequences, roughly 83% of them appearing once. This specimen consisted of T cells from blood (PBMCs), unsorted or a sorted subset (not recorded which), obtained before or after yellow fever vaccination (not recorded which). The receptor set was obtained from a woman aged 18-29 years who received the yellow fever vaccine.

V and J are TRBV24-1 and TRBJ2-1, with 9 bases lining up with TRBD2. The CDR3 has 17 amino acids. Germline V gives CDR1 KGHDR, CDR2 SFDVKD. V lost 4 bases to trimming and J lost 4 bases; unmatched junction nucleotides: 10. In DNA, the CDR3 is TGTGCCACCAGTGAAACCCTGCGGGAGGGCCTGTACAATGAGCAGTTCTTC. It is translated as CATSETLREGLYNEQFF.

The CDR3 region has the DNA TGCGCCAGCAGCTTGCTCAGTCTACAAGAGACCCAGTACTTC. Its protein product is CASSLLSLQETQYF. The chain couples TRBV5-1 to TRBJ2-5, with D unresolved. The germline V and J ends were trimmed by 1 base and 2 bases, with 9 bases remaining between them. The CDR3 is 14 amino acids. CDR1 is SGHRS, CDR2 YFSETQ, per germline.

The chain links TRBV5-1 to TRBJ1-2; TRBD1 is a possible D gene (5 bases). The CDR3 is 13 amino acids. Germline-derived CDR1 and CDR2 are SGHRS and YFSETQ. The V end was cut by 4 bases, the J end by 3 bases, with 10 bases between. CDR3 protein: CASSLDSYYGYTF. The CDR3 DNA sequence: TGCGCCAGCAGCCTCGACAGCTACTATGGCTACACCTTC.

CDR3 sequence reads: CASSHPQAGGGEQFF. The CDR3 bases are TGCGCCAGCAGTCACCCCCAGGCAGGGGGCGGTGAGCAGTTCTTC. The gene calls are TRBV23-1 and TRBJ2-1, with TRBD1 matching 8 bases. TRBV23-1 is assigned to the ORF class and has an uncertain function. V lost 3 bases, J lost 9 bases, and 10 bases stayed unmatched. CDR3 length: 15 residues.

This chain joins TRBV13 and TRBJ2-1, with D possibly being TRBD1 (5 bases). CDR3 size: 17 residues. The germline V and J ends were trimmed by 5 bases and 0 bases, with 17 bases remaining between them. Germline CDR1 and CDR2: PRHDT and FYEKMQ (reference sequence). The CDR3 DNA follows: TGTGCCAGCAGCCCAAACCCCCAGGGAAGCTCCTACAATGAGCAGTTCTTC. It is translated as CASSPNPQGSSYNEQFF.

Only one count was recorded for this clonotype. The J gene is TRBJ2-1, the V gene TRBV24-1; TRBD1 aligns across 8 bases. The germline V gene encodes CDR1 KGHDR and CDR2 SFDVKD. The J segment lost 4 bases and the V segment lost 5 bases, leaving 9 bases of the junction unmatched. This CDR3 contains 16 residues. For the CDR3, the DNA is TGTGCCACCAGTGCCGGGACGGACAGGGTGTACAATGAGCAGTTCTTC. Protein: CATSAGTDRVYNEQFF.

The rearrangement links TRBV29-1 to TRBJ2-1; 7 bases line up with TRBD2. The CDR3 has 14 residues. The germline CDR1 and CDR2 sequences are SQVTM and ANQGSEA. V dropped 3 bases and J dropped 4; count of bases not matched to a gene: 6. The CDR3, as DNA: TGCAGCGTTGACAGGCTAGCGGCGTACAATGAGCAGTTCTTC. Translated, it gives CSVDRLAAYNEQFF.

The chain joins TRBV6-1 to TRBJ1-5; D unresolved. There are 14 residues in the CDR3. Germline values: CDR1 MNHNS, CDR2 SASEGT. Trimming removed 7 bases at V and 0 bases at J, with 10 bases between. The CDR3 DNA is TGTGCCAGCAACCGGGGTAGTAGCAATCAGCCCCAGCATTTT. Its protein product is CASNRGSSNQPQHF.

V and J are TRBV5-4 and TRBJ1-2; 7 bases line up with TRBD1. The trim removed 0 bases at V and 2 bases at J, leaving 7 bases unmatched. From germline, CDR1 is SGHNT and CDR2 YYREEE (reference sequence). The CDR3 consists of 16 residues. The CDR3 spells CASSLGGGGRNYGYTF. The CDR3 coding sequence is TGTGCCAGCAGCTTGGGAGGAGGGGGCAGGAACTATGGCTACACCTTC.

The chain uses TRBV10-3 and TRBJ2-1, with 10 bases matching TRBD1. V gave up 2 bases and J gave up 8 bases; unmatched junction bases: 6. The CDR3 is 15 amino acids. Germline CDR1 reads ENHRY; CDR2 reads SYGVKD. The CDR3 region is CAISEPGQGRDEQFF. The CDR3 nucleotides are TGTGCCATCAGTGAGCCGGGACAGGGGAGGGATGAGCAGTTCTTC.

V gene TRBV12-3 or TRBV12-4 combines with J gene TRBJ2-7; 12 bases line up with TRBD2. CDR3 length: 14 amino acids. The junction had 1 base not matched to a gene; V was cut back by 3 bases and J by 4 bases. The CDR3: CASSFLAGGYEQYF. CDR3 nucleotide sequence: TGTGCCAGCAGTTTCCTAGCGGGAGGGTACGAGCAGTACTTC.

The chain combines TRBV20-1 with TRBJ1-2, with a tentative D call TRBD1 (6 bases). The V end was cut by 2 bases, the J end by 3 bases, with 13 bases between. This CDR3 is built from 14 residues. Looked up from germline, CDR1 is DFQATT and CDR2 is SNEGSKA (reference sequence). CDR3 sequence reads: CSARIWGADYGYTF. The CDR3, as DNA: TGCAGTGCTAGAATATGGGGGGCAGACTATGGCTACACCTTC.

The CDR3 DNA sequence: TGTGCCAGCAGCCCTCAGGACAGGGGAGGTCCCTACAATGAGCAGTTCTTC. This translates into CASSPQDRGGPYNEQFF. The chain uses TRBV13 and TRBJ2-1; TRBD1 agrees at 9 bases. The J segment lost 2 bases and the V segment lost 5 bases, leaving 10 bases of the junction unmatched. The germline V gene encodes CDR1 PRHDT and CDR2 FYEKMQ (reference sequence). The CDR3 is made up of 17 amino acids.

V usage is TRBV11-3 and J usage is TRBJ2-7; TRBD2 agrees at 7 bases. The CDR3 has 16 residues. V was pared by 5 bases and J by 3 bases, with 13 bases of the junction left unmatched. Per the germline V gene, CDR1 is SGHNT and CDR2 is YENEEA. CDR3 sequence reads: CASSPRWASGNYEQYF. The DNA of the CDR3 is TGTGCCAGCAGCCCCCGTTGGGCTAGCGGAAACTACGAGCAGTACTTC.

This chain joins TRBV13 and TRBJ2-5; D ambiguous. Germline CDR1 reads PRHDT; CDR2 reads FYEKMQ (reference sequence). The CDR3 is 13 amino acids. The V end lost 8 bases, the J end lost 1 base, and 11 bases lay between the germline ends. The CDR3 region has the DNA TGTGCCAGCCAAATAGAGCTCCAAGAGACCCAGTACTTC. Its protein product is CASQIELQETQYF.

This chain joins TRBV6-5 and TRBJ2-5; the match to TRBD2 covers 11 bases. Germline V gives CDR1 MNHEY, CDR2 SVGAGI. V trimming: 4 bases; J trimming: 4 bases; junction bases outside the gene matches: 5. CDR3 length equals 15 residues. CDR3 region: CASSFTSGSGETQYF. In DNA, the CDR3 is TGTGCCAGCAGTTTTACTAGCGGGAGCGGAGAGACCCAGTACTTC.

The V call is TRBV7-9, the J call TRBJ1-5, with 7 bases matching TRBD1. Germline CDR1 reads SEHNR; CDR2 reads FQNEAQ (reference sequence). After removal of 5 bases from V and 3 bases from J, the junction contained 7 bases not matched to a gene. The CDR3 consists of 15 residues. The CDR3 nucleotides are TGTGCCAGCAGCCCAGGACAGGTCTCCAATCAGCCCCAGCATTTT. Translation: CASSPGQVSNQPQHF.

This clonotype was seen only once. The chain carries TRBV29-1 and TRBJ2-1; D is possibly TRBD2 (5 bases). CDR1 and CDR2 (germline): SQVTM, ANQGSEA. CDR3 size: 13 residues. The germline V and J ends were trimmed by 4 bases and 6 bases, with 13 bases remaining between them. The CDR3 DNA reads TGCAGCGTTGCTCCGCCAGGAGGCAATGAGCAGTTCTTC. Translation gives CSVAPPGGNEQFF.